The rows below give T cell receptor beta chains drawn from one sample of a study of shared clonotypes between healthy human individuals. Sequencing used immunoSEQ multiplex PCR; TCRdb keeps in-frame clones, though not all of them. The sample lists around 1.9 million clones, 85% to 95% seen once, with about 1.5% in the top ten. Source material: naive CD8+ T cells from PBMCs. All receptors come from a man younger than 30 in good health. Some clones in this sample may be carry-over from other donors' samples. The CDR3 runs from the conserved cysteine through the conserved F or W. D genes are given only for firm matches. Some rows have no size entry. The others give once, few or many, or a class for an expanded clone.

>TRBJ2-7|TRBV28|TRBD2|NA
TGTGCCAGCAGTTGGACTAGCGGGTACGAGCAGTACTTC
CASSWTSGYEQYF
>TRBJ2-2|TRBV19|TRBD2|NA
TGTGCCAGTAGTATCCTGACTAGCGGGAGGGATCGAACCGGGGAGCTGTTTTTT
CASSILTSGRDRTGELFF
>TRBJ1-1|TRBV19|NA|NA
TGTGCCAGTAACATTGGGGAGGGGACGAACACTGAAGCTTTCTTT
CASNIGEGTNTEAFF
>TRBJ2-3|TRBV9|TRBD2|NA
TGTGCCAGCAGCGCCGGACTAGCTGCTAGCACAGATACGCAGTATTTT
CASSAGLAASTDTQYF
>TRBJ2-7|TRBV27|NA|NA
TGTGCCAGCAGTTTAGGTTTGGACTACGAGCAGTACTTC
CASSLGLDYEQYF
>TRBJ2-3|TRBV6-6|NA|NA
TGTGCCAGCACCGATCTGGAGAGGAGCCCCACAGATACGCAGTATTTT
CASTDLERSPTDTQYF
>TRBJ2-1|TRBV9|TRBD2|NA
TGTGCCAGCAGCGTAGAGGGCGGCGGGAGAAATGAGCAGTTCTTC
CASSVEGGGRNEQFF
>TRBJ2-5|TRBV19|NA|few
TGTGCCGCCAGCCGGGCCCAGTACTTC
CAASRAQYF
>TRBJ1-1|TRBV7-9|NA|NA
TGTGCCAGCAGCGCCTATCCGGACAGACCTGAAGCTTTCTTT
CASSAYPDRPEAFF
>TRBJ2-4|TRBV4-3|NA|NA
TGCGCCAGCAGCCAATCTTATCAGCGGGTGGTGAACATTCAGTACTTC
CASSQSYQRVVNIQYF
>TRBJ1-6|TRBV7-9|NA|NA
TGTGCCAGCAGCGCCCCGGACCCTTTCAATTCACCCCTCCACTTT
CASSAPDPFNSPLHF
>TRBJ2-3|TRBV7-8|TRBD1|NA
TGTGCCAGCAGCTTAGCGAGCCAGGGGGTCATCCCAGATACGCAGTATTTT
CASSLASQGVIPDTQYF
>TRBJ2-5|TRBV27|TRBD2|NA
TGTGCCAGCAGTTTATTGATTAGGCGGGAGGGCCGGCAAGAGACCCAGTACTTC
CASSLLIRREGRQETQYF
>TRBJ2-5|TRBV5-4|NA|NA
TGTGCCAGCAGCGTAAAGGGGGGAAAAGAGACCCAGTACTTC
CASSVKGGKETQYF
>TRBJ1-1|TRBV27|NA|NA
TGTGCCAGCAGTGACCGGGTGGCGGTTTACTCTGAAGCTTTCTTT
CASSDRVAVYSEAFF
>TRBJ2-7|TRBV7-9|TRBD1|NA
TGTGCCAGCAGCTCCGCTCGTTTGACAGGGACCAGGTTCGAGCAGTACTTC
CASSSARLTGTRFEQYF
>TRBJ2-7|TRBV27|TRBD1|NA
TGTGCCAGCAGTTTATTGAGGACAGGGGTCGAGCAGTACTTC
CASSLLRTGVEQYF
>TRBJ2-3|TRBV27|TRBD2|NA
TGTGCCAGCAGTTTAGCAGCGGGAGTTTCAGATACGCAGTATTTT
CASSLAAGVSDTQYF
>TRBJ1-6|TRBV27|NA|NA
TGTGCCAGCAGTCCCAATAGACAGGCCTGGATGGCCAATTCACCCCTCCACTTT
CASSPNRQAWMANSPLHF
>TRBJ1-5|TRBV2|TRBD1|NA
TGTGCCAGCAGCGGGGGACAGGGGCATCAGCCCCAGCATTTT
CASSGGQGHQPQHF
>TRBJ2-7|TRBV5-8|NA|once
TGTGCCAGCAGCTTGGGGCGGGTACGCCACGAGCAGTACTTC
CASSLGRVRHEQYF
>TRBJ2-2|TRBV10-3|NA|few
TGTGCCATCAGTGATGGGCATTACACCGGGGAGCTGTTTTTT
CAISDGHYTGELFF
>TRBJ2-7|TRBV5-1|TRBD2|once
TGCGCCAGCAGCTTGGGGGCCTCGGAGCGGGACTGGGGGTACGAGCAGTACTTC
CASSLGASERDWGYEQYF
>TRBJ2-3|TRBV7-2|NA|NA
TGTGCCAGCAGCCTACTAGCCCACGGTCCAGATACGCAGTATTTT
CASSLLAHGPDTQYF
>TRBJ1-2|TRBV7-6|NA|NA
TGTGCCAGCAGCTCCGGATGGCCACATGGCTACACCTTC
CASSSGWPHGYTF
>TRBJ2-7|TRBV5-8|NA|NA
TGTGCCAGCAGCTTGAGTTCAGAGCCCTACTACGAGCAGTACTTC
CASSLSSEPYYEQYF
>TRBJ1-5|TRBV11-2|NA|once
TGTGCCAGCAGCTTAGGTCGGGGGAATCAGCCCCAGCATTTT
CASSLGRGNQPQHF
>TRBJ1-5|TRBV6-1|NA|NA
TGTGCCAGCAGGGTTCCGGGGCATCAGCCCCAGCATTTT
CASRVPGHQPQHF
>TRBJ2-1|TRBV6-5|NA|NA
TGTGCCAGCACCTCGGGGGTACAGGGTTACAATGAGCAGTTCTTC
CASTSGVQGYNEQFF
>TRBJ1-2|TRBV13|NA|NA
TGTGCCAGCAGCTTAGGTCGTACTAACTATGGCTACACCTTC
CASSLGRTNYGYTF
>TRBJ2-7|TRBV28|NA|NA
TGTGCCAGCACCTCACGTCATATCCCCTACGAGCAGTACTTC
CASTSRHIPYEQYF
>TRBJ2-2|TRBV7-9|TRBD2|NA
TGTGCCAGCAGCTTAAGCGGGAGGGCCTTTACCGGGGAGCTGTTTTTT
CASSLSGRAFTGELFF
>TRBJ1-2|TRBV12-5|NA|NA
TGTGCTAGTGGTTTGGGGGATTATGGCTACACCTTC
CASGLGDYGYTF
>TRBJ2-6|TRBV5-1|NA|NA
TGCGCCAGCAGCTCGATCTATGGAGACAGTCTTATTGGGGCCAACGTCCTGACTTTC
CASSSIYGDSLIGANVLTF
>TRBJ1-1|TRBV9|TRBD1|once
TGTGCCAGCAGCGTAGGGGGGGACAGATCCCACGCCGCTGCTTTCTTT
CASSVGGDRSHAAAFF
>TRBJ2-1|TRBV15|NA|NA
TGTGCCACCAGCAGTCCTAGATACAATGAGCAGTTCTTC
CATSSPRYNEQFF
>TRBJ2-7|TRBV28|NA|NA
TGTGCCAGCAGTCCCCCCCAGGGCCCATCCGAGCAGTACTTC
CASSPPQGPSEQYF
>TRBJ2-1|TRBV10-1|NA|NA
TGCGCCAGTGGACGCGTGGCCAATGAGCAGTTCTTC
CASGRVANEQFF
>TRBJ1-1|TRBV5-1|NA|few
TGCGCCAGCAGCACAGGACACGGGAACACTGAAGCTTTCTTT
CASSTGHGNTEAFF
>TRBJ2-7|TRBV7-9|TRBD1|NA
TGTGCCAGCAGCGCAGGACAGGGGTGGTCCTACGAGCAGTACTTC
CASSAGQGWSYEQYF
>TRBJ1-1|TRBV6-6|NA|NA
TGTGCCAGCAGTTTCTGGGGCGGCGTGAACACTGAAGCTTTCTTT
CASSFWGGVNTEAFF
>TRBJ2-7|TRBV5-6|NA|NA
TGTGCCAGCAGCCTGGACAGCACCTACGAGCAGTACTTC
CASSLDSTYEQYF
>TRBJ1-2|TRBV5-6|TRBD1|NA
TGTGCCAGCAGCTTGGAAGTAGGACAGGGGGGTGGCTACACCTTC
CASSLEVGQGGGYTF
>TRBJ2-1|TRBV4-1|NA|NA
TGCGCCAGCAGCCAAGAAAAGTTAGGGGGAGTACGAAATGAGCAGTTCTTC
CASSQEKLGGVRNEQFF
>TRBJ2-7|TRBV5-1|NA|NA
TGCGCCAGCAGCTTGGTGTCCCGTTCCTACGAGCAGTACTTC
CASSLVSRSYEQYF
>TRBJ2-1|TRBV27|NA|NA
TGTGCCAGCAGTTTATCGAGAGGGATCTACAATGAGCAGTTCTTC
CASSLSRGIYNEQFF
>TRBJ1-1|TRBV2|NA|NA
TGTGCCAGCACTGGGAACACTGAAGCTTTCTTT
CASTGNTEAFF
>TRBJ1-5|TRBV15|NA|NA
TGTGCCACCAGTCCGACGAGGGGTCAGCCCCAGCATTTT
CATSPTRGQPQHF
>TRBJ1-2|TRBV5-6|NA|NA
TGTGCCAGCAGCTTGGTCAGTATCTATGGCTACACCTTC
CASSLVSIYGYTF
>TRBJ2-7|TRBV5-6|TRBD1|NA
TGTGCCAGCAGCCCCGGGACAGGAGCCTACGAGCAGTACTTC
CASSPGTGAYEQYF